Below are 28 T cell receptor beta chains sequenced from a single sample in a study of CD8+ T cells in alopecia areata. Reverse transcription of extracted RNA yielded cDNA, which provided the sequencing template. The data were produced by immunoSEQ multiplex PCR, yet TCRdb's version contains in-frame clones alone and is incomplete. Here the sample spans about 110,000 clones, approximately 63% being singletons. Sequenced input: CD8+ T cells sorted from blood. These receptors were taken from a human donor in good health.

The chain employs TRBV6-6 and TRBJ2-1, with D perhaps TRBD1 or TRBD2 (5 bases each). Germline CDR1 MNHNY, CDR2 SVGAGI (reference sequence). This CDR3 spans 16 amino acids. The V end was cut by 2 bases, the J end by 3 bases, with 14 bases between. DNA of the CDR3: TGTGCCAGCAGTTACCCCGCCTGGGGGAGCTACAATGAGCAGTTCTTC. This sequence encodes CASSYPAWGSYNEQFF.

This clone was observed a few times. The CDR3, as DNA: TGTGCTAGTGGAGGGGCGTTGGAGACCCAGTACTTC. Amino acid sequence: CASGGALETQYF. This chain uses TRBV12-5 with TRBJ2-5; maybe TRBD1 (5 bases). CDR1 is LGHNT, CDR2 FRNRAP, per germline. Trimming cost V 6 bases and J 5 bases, with 10 bases left between them. The CDR3 length is 12 residues.

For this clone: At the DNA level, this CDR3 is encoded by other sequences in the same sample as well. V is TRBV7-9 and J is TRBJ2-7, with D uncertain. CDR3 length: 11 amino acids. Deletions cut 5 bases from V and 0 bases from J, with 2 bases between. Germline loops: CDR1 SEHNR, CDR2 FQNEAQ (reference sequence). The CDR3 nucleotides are TGTGCCAGCAGCCCCTCCTACGAGCAGTACTTC. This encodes CASSPSYEQYF.

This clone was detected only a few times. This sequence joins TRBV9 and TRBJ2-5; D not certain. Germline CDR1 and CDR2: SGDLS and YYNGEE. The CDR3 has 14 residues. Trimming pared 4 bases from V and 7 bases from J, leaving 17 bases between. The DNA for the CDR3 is TGTGCCAGCAGCCCGCGGCAGCTTTTTTCGACCCAGTACTTC. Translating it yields CASSPRQLFSTQYF.

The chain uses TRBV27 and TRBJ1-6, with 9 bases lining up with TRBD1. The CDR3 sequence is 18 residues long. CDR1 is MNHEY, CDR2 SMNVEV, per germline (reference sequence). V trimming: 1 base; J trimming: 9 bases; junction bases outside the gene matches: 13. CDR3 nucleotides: TGTGCCAGCAGTTTATGGCACAGGGGGCTAATAAAGAGTTCACCCCTCCACTTT. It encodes CASSLWHRGLIKSSPLHF.

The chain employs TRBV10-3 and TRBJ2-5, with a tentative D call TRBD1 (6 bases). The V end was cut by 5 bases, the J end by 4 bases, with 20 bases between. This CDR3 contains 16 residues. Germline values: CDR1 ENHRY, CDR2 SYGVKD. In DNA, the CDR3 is TGTGCCATCAGTTTTCCTCTCACAGGGCTCCTAGAGACCCAGTACTTC. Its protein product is CAISFPLTGLLETQYF.

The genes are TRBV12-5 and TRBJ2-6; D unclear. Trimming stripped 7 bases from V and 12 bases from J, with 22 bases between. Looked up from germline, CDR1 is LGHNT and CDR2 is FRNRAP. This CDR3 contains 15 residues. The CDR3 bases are TGTGCTAGTGCCGTCAAACCGAGTACGGGCCCCGTCCTGACTTTC. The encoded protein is CASAVKPSTGPVLTF.

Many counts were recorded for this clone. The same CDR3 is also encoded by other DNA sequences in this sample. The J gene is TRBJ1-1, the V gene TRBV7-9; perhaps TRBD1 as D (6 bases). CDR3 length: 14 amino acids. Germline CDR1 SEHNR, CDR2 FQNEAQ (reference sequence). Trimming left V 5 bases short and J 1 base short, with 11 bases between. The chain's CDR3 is CASSRGQSNTEAFF. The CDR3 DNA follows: TGTGCCAGCAGCCGTGGACAGTCGAACACTGAAGCTTTCTTT.

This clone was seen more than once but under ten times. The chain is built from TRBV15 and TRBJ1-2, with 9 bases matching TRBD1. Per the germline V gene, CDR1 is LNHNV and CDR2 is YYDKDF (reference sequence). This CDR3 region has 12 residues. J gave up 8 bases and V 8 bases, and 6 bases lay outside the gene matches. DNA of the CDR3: TGTGCCACCCACCACAGGGGGCAAGGCTACACCTTC. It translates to CATHHRGQGYTF.

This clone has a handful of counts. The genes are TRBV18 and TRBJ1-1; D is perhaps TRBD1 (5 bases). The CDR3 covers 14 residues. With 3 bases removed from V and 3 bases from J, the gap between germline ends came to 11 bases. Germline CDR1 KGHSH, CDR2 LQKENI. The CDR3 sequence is CASSPTEKDTEAFF. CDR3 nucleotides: TGTGCCAGCTCACCGACAGAAAAAGACACTGAAGCTTTCTTT.

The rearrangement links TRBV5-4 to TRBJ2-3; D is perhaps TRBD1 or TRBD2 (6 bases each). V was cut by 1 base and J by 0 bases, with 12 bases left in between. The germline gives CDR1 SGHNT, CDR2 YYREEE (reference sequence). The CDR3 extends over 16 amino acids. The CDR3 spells CASSLSGAASTDTQYF. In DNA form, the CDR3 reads TGTGCCAGCAGCTTGTCGGGGGCGGCTAGCACAGATACGCAGTATTTT.

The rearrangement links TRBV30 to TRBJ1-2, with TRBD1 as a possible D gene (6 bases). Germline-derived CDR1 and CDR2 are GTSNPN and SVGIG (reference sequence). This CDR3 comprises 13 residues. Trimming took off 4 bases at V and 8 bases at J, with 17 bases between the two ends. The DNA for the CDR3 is TGTGCCTGGACCTCGGAGGCAGGGGAAGGCTACACCTTC. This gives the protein CAWTSEAGEGYTF.

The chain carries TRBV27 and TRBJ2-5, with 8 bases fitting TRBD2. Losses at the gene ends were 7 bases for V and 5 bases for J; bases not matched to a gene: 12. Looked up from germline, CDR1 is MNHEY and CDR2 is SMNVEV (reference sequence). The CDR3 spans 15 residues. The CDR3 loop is CASNERGTHRETQYF. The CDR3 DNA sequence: TGTGCCAGCAATGAGCGGGGGACCCACCGGGAGACCCAGTACTTC.

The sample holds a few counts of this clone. The CDR3 reads CSVEDPVAGGYTF. DNA for the CDR3: TGCAGCGTTGAAGATCCCGTAGCGGGGGGCTACACCTTC. The chain couples TRBV29-1 to TRBJ1-2; no reliable D call. The germline gives CDR1 SQVTM, CDR2 ANQGSEA. There are 13 residues in the CDR3. V was clipped by 0 bases and J by 8 bases, with 13 bases between them.

Here the CDR3 reads CASSLWGQVAYEQYF. In nucleotides, the CDR3 is TGCGCCAGCAGCCTCTGGGGGCAGGTCGCGTACGAGCAGTACTTC. The chain employs TRBV5-1 and TRBJ2-7, with D tentatively TRBD1 (6 bases). Germline V gene sequence: CDR1 SGHRS, CDR2 YFSETQ. V was pared by 4 bases and J by 4 bases, with 18 bases between. The CDR3 covers 15 residues. Using reference TRBV5-1 and TRBJ2-7 for the parts outside the CDR3, the full variable domain is KAGVTQTPRYLIKTRGQQVTLSCSPISGHRSVSWYQQTPGQGLQFLFEYFSETQRNKGNFPGRFSGRQFSNSRSEMNVSTLELGDSALYLCASSLWGQVAYEQYFGPGTRLTVT.

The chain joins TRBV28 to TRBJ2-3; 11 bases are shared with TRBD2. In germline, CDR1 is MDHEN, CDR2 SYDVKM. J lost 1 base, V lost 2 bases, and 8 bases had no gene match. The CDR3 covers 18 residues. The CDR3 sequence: CASSLSLAGGLGTDTQYF. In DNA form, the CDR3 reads TGTGCCAGCAGTTTAAGTCTAGCGGGGGGCCTCGGCACAGATACGCAGTATTTT.

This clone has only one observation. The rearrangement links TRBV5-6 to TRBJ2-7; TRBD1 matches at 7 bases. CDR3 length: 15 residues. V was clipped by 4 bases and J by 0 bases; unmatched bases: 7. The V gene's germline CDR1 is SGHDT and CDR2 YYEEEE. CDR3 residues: CASSRGGASSYEQYF. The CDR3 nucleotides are TGTGCCAGCAGCCGAGGGGGCGCGAGCTCCTACGAGCAGTACTTC.

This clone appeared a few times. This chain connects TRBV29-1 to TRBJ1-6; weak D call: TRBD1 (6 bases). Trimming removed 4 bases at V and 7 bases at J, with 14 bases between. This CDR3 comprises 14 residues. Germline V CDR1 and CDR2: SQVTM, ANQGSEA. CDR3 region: CSVVQGFGNSPLHF. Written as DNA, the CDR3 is TGCAGCGTTGTACAGGGTTTTGGGAATTCACCCCTCCACTTT.

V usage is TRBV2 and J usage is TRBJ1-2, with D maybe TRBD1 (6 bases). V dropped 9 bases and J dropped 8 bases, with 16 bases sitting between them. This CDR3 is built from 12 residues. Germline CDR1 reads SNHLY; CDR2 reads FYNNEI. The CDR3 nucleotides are TGTGCCAGTCCAGGGGAATTGGGCGGCTACACCTTC. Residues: CASPGELGGYTF.

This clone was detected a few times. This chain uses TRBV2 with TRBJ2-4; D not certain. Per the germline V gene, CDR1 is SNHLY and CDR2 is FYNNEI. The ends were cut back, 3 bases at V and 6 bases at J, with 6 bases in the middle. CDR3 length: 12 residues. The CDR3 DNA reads TGTGCCAGCAGTGATCCAGCAAACATTCAGTACTTC. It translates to CASSDPANIQYF. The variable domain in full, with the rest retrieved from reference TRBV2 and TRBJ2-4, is EPEVTQTPSHQVTQMGQEVILRCVPISNHLYFYWYRQILGQKVEFLVSFYNNEISEKSEIFDDQFSVERPDGSNFTLKIRSTKLEDSAMYFCASSDPANIQYFGAGTRLSVL.

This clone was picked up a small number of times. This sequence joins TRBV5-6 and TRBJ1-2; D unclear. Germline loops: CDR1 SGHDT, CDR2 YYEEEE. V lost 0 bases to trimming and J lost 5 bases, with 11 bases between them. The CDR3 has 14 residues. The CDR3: CASSLEGSAYGYTF. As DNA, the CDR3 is TGTGCCAGCAGCTTGGAGGGAAGCGCTTATGGCTACACCTTC.

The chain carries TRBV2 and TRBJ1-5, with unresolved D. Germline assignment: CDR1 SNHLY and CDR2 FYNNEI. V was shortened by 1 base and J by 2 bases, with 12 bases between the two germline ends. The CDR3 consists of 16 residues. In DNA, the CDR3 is TGTGCCAGCAGTGAAGTGGTGAGACCTGGCAATCAGCCCCAGCATTTT. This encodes CASSEVVRPGNQPQHF.

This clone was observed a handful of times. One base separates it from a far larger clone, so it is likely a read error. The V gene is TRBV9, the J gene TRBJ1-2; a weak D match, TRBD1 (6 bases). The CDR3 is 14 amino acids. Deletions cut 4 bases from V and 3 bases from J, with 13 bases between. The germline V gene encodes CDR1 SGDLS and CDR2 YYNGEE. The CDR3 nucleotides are TGTGCCAGCAGCCAAGAAGGGGGGTACTATGGCTACACCTTC. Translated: CASSQEGGYYGYTF.

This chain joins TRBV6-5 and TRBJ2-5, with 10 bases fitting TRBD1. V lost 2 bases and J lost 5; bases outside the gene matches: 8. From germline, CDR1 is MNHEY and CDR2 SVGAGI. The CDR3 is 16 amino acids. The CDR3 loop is CASSYRGTGVVETQYF. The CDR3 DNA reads TGTGCCAGCAGTTACCGGGGGACAGGGGTTGTGGAGACCCAGTACTTC.

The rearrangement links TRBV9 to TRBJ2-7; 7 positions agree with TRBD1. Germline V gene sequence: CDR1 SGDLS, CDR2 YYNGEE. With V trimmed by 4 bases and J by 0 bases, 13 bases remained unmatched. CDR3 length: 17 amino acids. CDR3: CASSPRLGTADSYEQYF. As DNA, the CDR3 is TGTGCCAGCAGCCCGCGGCTAGGGACAGCGGACTCCTACGAGCAGTACTTC.

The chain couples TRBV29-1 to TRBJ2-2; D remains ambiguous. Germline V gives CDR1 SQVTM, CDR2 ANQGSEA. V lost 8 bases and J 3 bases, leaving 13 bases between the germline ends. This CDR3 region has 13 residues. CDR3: CSIRVFDTGELFF. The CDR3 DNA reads TGCAGCATTCGTGTCTTCGACACCGGGGAGCTGTTTTTT.

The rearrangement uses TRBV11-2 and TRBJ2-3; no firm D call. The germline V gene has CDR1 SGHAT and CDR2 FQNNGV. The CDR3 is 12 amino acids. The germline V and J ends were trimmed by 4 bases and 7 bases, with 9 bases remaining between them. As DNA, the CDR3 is TGTGCCAGCAGCTCGGGTTGGAATACGCAGTATTTT. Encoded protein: CASSSGWNTQYF.

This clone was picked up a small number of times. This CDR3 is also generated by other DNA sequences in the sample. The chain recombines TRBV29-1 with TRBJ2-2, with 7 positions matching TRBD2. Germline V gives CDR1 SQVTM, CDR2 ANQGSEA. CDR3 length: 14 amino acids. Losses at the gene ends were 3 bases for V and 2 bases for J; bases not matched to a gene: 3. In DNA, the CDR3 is TGCAGCGTTGAGGGCGGGGGTAACACCGGGGAGCTGTTTTTT. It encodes CSVEGGGNTGELFF.